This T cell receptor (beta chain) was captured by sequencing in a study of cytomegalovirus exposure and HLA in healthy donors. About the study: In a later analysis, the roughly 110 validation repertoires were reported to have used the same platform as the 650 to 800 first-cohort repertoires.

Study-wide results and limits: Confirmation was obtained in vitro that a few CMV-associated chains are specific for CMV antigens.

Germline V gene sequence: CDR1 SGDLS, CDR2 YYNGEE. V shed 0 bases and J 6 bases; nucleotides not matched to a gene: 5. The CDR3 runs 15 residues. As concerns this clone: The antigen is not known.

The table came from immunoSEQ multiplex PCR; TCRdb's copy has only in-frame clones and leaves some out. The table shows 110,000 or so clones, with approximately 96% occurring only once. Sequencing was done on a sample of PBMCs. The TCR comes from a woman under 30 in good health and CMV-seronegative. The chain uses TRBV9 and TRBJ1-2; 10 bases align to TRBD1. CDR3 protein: CASSVAGQGNDGYTF. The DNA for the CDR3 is TGTGCCAGCAGCGTAGCGGGACAGGGGAACGATGGCTACACCTTC. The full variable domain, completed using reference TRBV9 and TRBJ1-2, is DSGVTQTPKHLITATGQRVTLRCSPRSGDLSVYWYQQSLDQGLQFLIQYYNGEERAKGNILERFSAQQFPDLHSELNLSSLELGDSALYFCASSVAGQGNDGYTFGSGTRLTVV.